The rows below give T cell receptor beta chains drawn from one sample of a study of blood T cell repertoires in COVID-19. Libraries were prepared by immunoSEQ multiplex PCR; TCRdb keeps only in-frame clonotypes and omits some of them. This sample has around 40,000 clones, with 70% to 80% found just once. The sample comprised peripheral blood. These receptors were taken from a man aged 70 or older with acute or convalescent COVID-19. Both conserved end residues are part of each CDR3. The order of the fields is V gene, D gene, clone size, J gene, CDR3 protein, CDR3 DNA. D genes are given only for firm matches. The size field is filled for only some rows; it gives once, few, many or a size class.

V gene: TRBV9
D gene: TRBD1
clone size: NA
J gene: TRBJ1-4
CDR3 protein: CASTRDSTNEKLFF
CDR3 DNA: TGTGCCAGCACCCGGGACAGTACTAATGAAAAACTGTTTTTT

V gene: TRBV14
D gene: NA
clone size: NA
J gene: TRBJ1-3
CDR3 protein: CASSQSSGNTIYF
CDR3 DNA: TGTGCCAGCAGCCAGAGCTCTGGAAACACCATATATTTT

V gene: TRBV28
D gene: NA
clone size: once
J gene: TRBJ1-2
CDR3 protein: CASAGNYGYTF
CDR3 DNA: TGTGCCAGCGCAGGGAACTATGGCTACACCTTC

V gene: TRBV18
D gene: TRBD1
clone size: NA
J gene: TRBJ2-7
CDR3 protein: CASSTAPGQGGSEQYF
CDR3 DNA: TGTGCCAGCTCAACTGCGCCGGGACAGGGAGGTAGCGAGCAGTACTTC

V gene: TRBV24-1
D gene: TRBD1
clone size: few
J gene: TRBJ2-7
CDR3 protein: CATSDPSRQGDEQYF
CDR3 DNA: TGTGCCACCAGTGATCCTAGCAGACAGGGTGACGAGCAGTACTTC

V gene: TRBV24-1
D gene: TRBD2
clone size: NA
J gene: TRBJ2-1
CDR3 protein: CATSASGSANEQFF
CDR3 DNA: TGTGCCACCAGTGCGAGCGGGAGCGCAAATGAGCAGTTCTTC

V gene: TRBV14
D gene: NA
clone size: NA
J gene: TRBJ1-1
CDR3 protein: CASSQLTGLTEAFF
CDR3 DNA: TGTGCCAGCAGCCAACTCACAGGGTTGACTGAAGCTTTCTTT

V gene: TRBV6-2/TRBV6-3
D gene: NA
clone size: NA
J gene: TRBJ1-2
CDR3 protein: CASSFLREGGYTF
CDR3 DNA: TGTGCCAGCAGTTTTCTCCGGGAAGGAGGCTACACCTTC

V gene: TRBV19
D gene: TRBD2
clone size: few
J gene: TRBJ2-7
CDR3 protein: CASSSSLGTTGYEQYF
CDR3 DNA: TGTGCCAGTAGTTCGTCCCTCGGGACTACCGGCTACGAGCAGTACTTC

V gene: TRBV7-9
D gene: NA
clone size: NA
J gene: TRBJ1-2
CDR3 protein: CASPLADRGLGYTF
CDR3 DNA: TGTGCCAGCCCCTTAGCCGATCGAGGACTTGGCTACACCTTC

V gene: TRBV12-3/TRBV12-4
D gene: NA
clone size: once
J gene: TRBJ2-3
CDR3 protein: CASSYPGPDTQYF
CDR3 DNA: TGTGCCAGCAGTTACCCAGGCCCAGATACGCAGTATTTT

V gene: TRBV2
D gene: TRBD2
clone size: few
J gene: TRBJ2-1
CDR3 protein: CASRLAGASSYNEQFF
CDR3 DNA: TGTGCCAGCAGACTAGCGGGAGCTAGCTCCTACAATGAGCAGTTCTTC

V gene: TRBV9
D gene: NA
clone size: NA
J gene: TRBJ2-3
CDR3 protein: CASSARGVYSTDTQYF
CDR3 DNA: TGTGCCAGCAGCGCCCGGGGTGTCTACTCCACAGATACGCAGTATTTT

V gene: TRBV14
D gene: NA
clone size: NA
J gene: TRBJ2-7
CDR3 protein: CASSQTGLREQYF
CDR3 DNA: TGTGCCAGCAGCCAAACAGGGCTGCGGGAGCAGTACTTC

V gene: TRBV28
D gene: NA
clone size: NA
J gene: TRBJ1-2
CDR3 protein: CASSPHRALYGYTF
CDR3 DNA: TGTGCCAGCAGTCCCCACAGGGCCCTCTATGGCTACACCTTC

V gene: TRBV18
D gene: NA
clone size: NA
J gene: TRBJ2-7
CDR3 protein: CASSPPATTYEQYF
CDR3 DNA: TGTGCCAGCTCACCACCGGCTACTACCTACGAGCAGTACTTC

V gene: TRBV4-3
D gene: TRBD2
clone size: NA
J gene: TRBJ2-1
CDR3 protein: CASSQVGIAGYNEQFF
CDR3 DNA: TGCGCCAGCAGCCAAGTGGGGATAGCGGGCTACAATGAGCAGTTCTTC

V gene: TRBV5-1
D gene: TRBD2
clone size: NA
J gene: TRBJ2-1
CDR3 protein: CASSLGLAGDYNEQFF
CDR3 DNA: TGCGCCAGCAGCTTGGGTCTAGCGGGAGACTACAATGAGCAGTTCTTC

V gene: TRBV5-1
D gene: NA
clone size: NA
J gene: TRBJ1-2
CDR3 protein: CASSLEGRTNGYTF
CDR3 DNA: TGCGCCAGCAGCTTGGAAGGACGGACTAATGGCTACACCTTC

V gene: TRBV14
D gene: TRBD2
clone size: NA
J gene: TRBJ2-5
CDR3 protein: CASRAPTSGGFQETQYF
CDR3 DNA: TGTGCCAGCCGGGCACCCACTAGCGGGGGCTTCCAAGAGACCCAGTACTTC

V gene: TRBV5-1
D gene: TRBD1
clone size: NA
J gene: TRBJ1-2
CDR3 protein: CASSLLGTGSYYGYTF
CDR3 DNA: TGCGCCAGCAGCTTGCTGGGGACAGGGTCTTACTATGGCTACACCTTC

V gene: TRBV7-2
D gene: TRBD1
clone size: NA
J gene: TRBJ2-1
CDR3 protein: CASSSLDRAPHNEQFF
CDR3 DNA: TGTGCCAGCAGCTCCCTAGACAGGGCCCCCCACAATGAGCAGTTCTTC

V gene: TRBV10-3
D gene: TRBD1
clone size: NA
J gene: TRBJ1-1
CDR3 protein: CAISEDRGRTEAFF
CDR3 DNA: TGTGCCATCAGTGAAGACAGGGGGAGGACTGAAGCTTTCTTT

V gene: TRBV14
D gene: NA
clone size: once
J gene: TRBJ1-2
CDR3 protein: CASSQAGKGGYTF
CDR3 DNA: TGTGCCAGCAGCCAGGCAGGGAAGGGTGGCTACACCTTC

V gene: TRBV29-1
D gene: TRBD2
clone size: NA
J gene: TRBJ2-7
CDR3 protein: CSAGTSGNEQYF
CDR3 DNA: TGCAGCGCCGGGACTAGCGGGAACGAGCAGTACTTC

V gene: TRBV7-8
D gene: NA
clone size: NA
J gene: TRBJ2-1
CDR3 protein: CASSLPVQANEQFF
CDR3 DNA: TGTGCCAGCAGCTTACCGGTCCAGGCAAATGAGCAGTTCTTC

V gene: TRBV11-3
D gene: NA
clone size: NA
J gene: TRBJ2-1
CDR3 protein: CASSLDYYNEQFF
CDR3 DNA: TGTGCCAGCAGCCTCGACTACTACAATGAGCAGTTCTTC

V gene: TRBV24-1
D gene: TRBD1
clone size: few
J gene: TRBJ1-2
CDR3 protein: CATSDWDREEGYGYTF
CDR3 DNA: TGTGCCACCAGTGATTGGGACAGGGAAGAGGGGTATGGCTACACCTTC

V gene: TRBV9
D gene: TRBD1
clone size: NA
J gene: TRBJ2-7
CDR3 protein: CASSPQDRGASYEQYF
CDR3 DNA: TGTGCCAGCAGCCCACAGGACAGGGGTGCGTCCTACGAGCAGTACTTC

V gene: TRBV5-1
D gene: NA
clone size: NA
J gene: TRBJ1-3
CDR3 protein: CASYIDSSSGNTIYF
CDR3 DNA: TGCGCCAGCTACATTGACTCAAGCTCTGGAAACACCATATATTTT

V gene: TRBV7-9
D gene: NA
clone size: NA
J gene: TRBJ1-4
CDR3 protein: CASSPRYSSKLFF
CDR3 DNA: TGTGCCAGCAGCCCTCGCTACAGTTCCAAACTGTTTTTT

V gene: TRBV3-1/TRBV3-2
D gene: TRBD2
clone size: NA
J gene: TRBJ2-7
CDR3 protein: CASSQAAREWLYF
CDR3 DNA: TGTGCCAGCAGCCAAGCCGCGCGGGAGTGGCTGTACTTC

V gene: TRBV7-2
D gene: TRBD1
clone size: NA
J gene: TRBJ2-1
CDR3 protein: CASSPWDRRYNEQFF
CDR3 DNA: TGTGCCAGCAGCCCCTGGGACAGGAGGTACAATGAGCAGTTCTTC

V gene: TRBV27
D gene: TRBD1
clone size: NA
J gene: TRBJ1-1
CDR3 protein: CASSLGQVSEAFF
CDR3 DNA: TGTGCCAGCAGTTTGGGACAGGTCTCAGAAGCTTTCTTT

V gene: TRBV10-3
D gene: NA
clone size: NA
J gene: TRBJ1-3
CDR3 protein: CAIRPSSGNTIYF
CDR3 DNA: TGTGCCATCAGACCCAGCTCTGGAAACACCATATATTTT

V gene: TRBV3-1/TRBV3-2
D gene: NA
clone size: NA
J gene: TRBJ2-5
CDR3 protein: CASSQVRETQYF
CDR3 DNA: TGTGCCAGCAGCCAAGTCCGAGAGACCCAGTACTTC

V gene: TRBV9
D gene: NA
clone size: NA
J gene: TRBJ2-1
CDR3 protein: CASSVGGLAYEQFF
CDR3 DNA: TGTGCCAGCAGCGTAGGCGGTCTAGCCTATGAGCAGTTCTTC

V gene: TRBV28
D gene: NA
clone size: few
J gene: TRBJ2-7
CDR3 protein: CASSLGTGEAYEQYF
CDR3 DNA: TGTGCCAGCAGTTTAGGCACAGGGGAGGCCTACGAGCAGTACTTC

V gene: TRBV5-1
D gene: TRBD2
clone size: NA
J gene: TRBJ2-3
CDR3 protein: CASSTLAGLTDTQYF
CDR3 DNA: TGCGCCAGCAGCACTCTAGCGGGGCTCACAGATACGCAGTATTTT

V gene: TRBV19
D gene: TRBD1
clone size: NA
J gene: TRBJ1-2
CDR3 protein: CASSRDRMDYGYTF
CDR3 DNA: TGTGCCAGTAGCCGGGACAGGATGGACTATGGCTACACCTTC